Given below is one T cell receptor beta chain in context. As yet, its antigen is unknown. The sample comes from a study of shared clonotypes between healthy human individuals. General study findings and limits: A small donor pool kept down the genetic and exposure-history diversity that was represented.

The method was immunoSEQ multiplex PCR; TCRdb's version includes in-frame clones alone and lacks a portion of them. The table lists roughly 1.5 million clones, approximately 98% of them singletons. Germline CDR1 reads MNHEY; CDR2 reads SMNVEV (reference sequence). Trimming stripped 5 bases from V and 0 bases from J, with 17 bases between. The CDR3 runs 17 residues. The V and J genes are TRBV27 and TRBJ1-5; D is unresolved. Sequenced input: naive CD4+ T cells sorted from blood. Subset described: CD45RA+ positively selected. This sequence originates from a man aged 30-40 years in good health. CDR3 nucleotide sequence: TGTGCCAGCAGTCCATCTGGAAGGCAGTATAGCAATCAGCCCCAGCATTTT. Its translation is CASSPSGRQYSNQPQHF.